This T cell receptor beta chain was identified during a study of CD8 T cells in Susac syndrome. CD8+ and CD4+ T cells taken from blood had their TCR beta sequenced. The multiple sclerosis controls were treatment-naive patients with relapsing-remitting disease that was stable or active. Random hexamers served to reverse transcribe about 0.5 to 1 ug RNA. It was immunoSEQ multiplex PCR that amplified TCR beta CDR3 across 54 Vbeta and 13 Jbeta. TCRdb re-called the immunoSEQ multiplex PCR reads with MiXCR, one entry per CDR3 protein. The data show around 270,000 distinct CDR3 sequences, approximately 90% seen once. CDR3 size: 12 residues. CDR1 is MDHEN and CDR2 is SYDVKM in the germline V gene. Deletions cut 8 bases from V and 3 bases from J, with 11 bases between.

The source is a human donor with multiple sclerosis. Sequenced sample: CD8+ T cells from PBMCs. V and J are TRBV28 and TRBJ2-7; D ambiguous. The CDR3 protein is CASGRGGYEQYF. CDR3 DNA sequence: TGTGCCAGCGGTCGAGGTGGCTACGAGCAGTACTTC.